The clone carrying this TCR beta chain showed up just once. This table comes from immunoSEQ multiplex PCR, and its TCRdb copy is limited to in-frame clones, with some not included. The sample contains 350,000 to 400,000 clones, 88% of which appear only once. This sample was taken from a study of blood T cell repertoires in COVID-19. V gave up 11 bases and J gave up 1 base; unmatched junction bases: 15. CDR1 and CDR2 from the germline V gene are SGHVS and FQNEAQ. There are 17 residues in the CDR3. Source material: PBMCs or T cells enriched from blood (not recorded which). The rearrangement uses TRBV7-8 and TRBJ2-3, with TRBD2 matching over 10 bases. This TCR was recovered from a woman between 18 and 29 years old who had recovered from COVID-19. CDR3 sequence: CACAERGGHPRTDTQYF. The CDR3 DNA is TGTGCCTGCGCCGAGCGGGGGGGCCATCCCCGCACAGATACGCAGTATTTT.